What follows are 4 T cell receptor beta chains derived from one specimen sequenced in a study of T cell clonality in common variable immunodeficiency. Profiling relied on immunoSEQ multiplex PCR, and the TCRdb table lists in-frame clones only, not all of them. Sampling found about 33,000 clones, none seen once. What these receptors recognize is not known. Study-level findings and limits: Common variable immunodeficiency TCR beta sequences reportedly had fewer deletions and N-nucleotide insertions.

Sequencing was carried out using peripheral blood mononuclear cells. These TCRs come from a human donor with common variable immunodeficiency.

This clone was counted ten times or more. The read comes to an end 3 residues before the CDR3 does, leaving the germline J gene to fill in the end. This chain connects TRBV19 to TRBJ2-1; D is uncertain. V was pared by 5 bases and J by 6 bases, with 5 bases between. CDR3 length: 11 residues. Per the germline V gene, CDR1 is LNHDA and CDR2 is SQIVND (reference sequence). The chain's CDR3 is CASSPFNEQFF. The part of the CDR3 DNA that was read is TGTGCCAGTAGTCCCTTCAATGAG.

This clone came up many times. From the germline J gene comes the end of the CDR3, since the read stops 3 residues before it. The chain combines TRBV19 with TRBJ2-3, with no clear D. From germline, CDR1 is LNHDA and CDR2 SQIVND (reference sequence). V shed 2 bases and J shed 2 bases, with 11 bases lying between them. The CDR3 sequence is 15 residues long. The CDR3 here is CASSILFGYTDTQYF. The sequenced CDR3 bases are TGTGCCAGTAGTATACTATTCGGGTACACAGATACG.

The sequenced CDR3 bases are TGTGCCTCCCCAGGCACAGATACG. It codes for CASPGTDT. The entire CDR3 sequence reads CASPGTDTQYF. V is TRBV30 and J is TRBJ2-3; D gene uncertain. The read stops 3 residues short of the end of the CDR3; the missing end is completed from the germline J gene. The CDR3 is 11 residues long. Germline V gene data show CDR1 as GTSNPN and CDR2 as SVGIG (reference sequence). V lost 7 bases and J lost 1, with 6 bases in between.

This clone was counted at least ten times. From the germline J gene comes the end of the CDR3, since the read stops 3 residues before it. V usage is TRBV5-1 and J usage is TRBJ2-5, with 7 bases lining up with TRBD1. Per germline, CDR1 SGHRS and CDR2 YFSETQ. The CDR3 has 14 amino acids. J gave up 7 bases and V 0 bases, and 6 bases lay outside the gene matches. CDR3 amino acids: CASSLGGTELTQYF. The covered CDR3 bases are TGCGCCAGCAGCTTGGGAGGGACAGAGCTGACC. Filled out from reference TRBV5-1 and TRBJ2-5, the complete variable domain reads KAGVTQTPRYLIKTRGQQVTLSCSPISGHRSVSWYQQTPGQGLQFLFEYFSETQRNKGNFPGRFSGRQFSNSRSEMNVSTLELGDSALYLCASSLGGTELTQYFGPGTRLLVL.